This T cell receptor beta chain appears in the sequencing data of a study of CD8+ T cells in alopecia areata. Study-level results: Scalp clonality and expanded CD8+ clones among the top 100 fell significantly with tofacitinib. Persistence in scalp and blood during tofacitinib was observed for many expanded lesional clones. Sharing of TCRs across patients appeared less clear than in mice, possibly for HLA-related reasons.

Reverse transcription of extracted RNA yielded cDNA, which provided the sequencing template. Profiling relied on immunoSEQ multiplex PCR, and the TCRdb table lists in-frame clones only, not all of them. The profile shows roughly 120,000 clones, more than 40% of them singletons. CDR1 is SGHDT and CDR2 is YYEEEE in the germline V gene. CDR3 length: 12 amino acids. V was clipped by 3 bases and J by 12 bases, with 13 bases between them. This clone was observed a handful of times. Its matching antigen is unknown. Stated treatment: oral pan-JAK inhibitor, 5-10 mg twice daily. Lesional scalp punch biopsies and peripheral blood were collected from alopecia areata patients.

This chain connects TRBV5-6 to TRBJ2-4; unclear D gene. Sequenced here: CD4+ T cells sorted from blood, sampled at week 4, from a patient treated with tofacitinib. The sequence derives from a human donor with alopecia areata. The CDR3 here is CASSSIGPRQYF. CDR3 sequence (DNA): TGTGCCAGCAGCTCGATTGGACCTCGTCAGTACTTC.